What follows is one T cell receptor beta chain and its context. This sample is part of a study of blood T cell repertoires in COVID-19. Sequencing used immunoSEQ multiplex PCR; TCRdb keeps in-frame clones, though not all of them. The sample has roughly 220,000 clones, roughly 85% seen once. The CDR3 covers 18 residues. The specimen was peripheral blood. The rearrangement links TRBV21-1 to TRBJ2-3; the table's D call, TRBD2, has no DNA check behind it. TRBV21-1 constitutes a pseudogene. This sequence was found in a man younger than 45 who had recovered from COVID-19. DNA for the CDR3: TGTGCCAGCAGCAAAGGTTTTGTAGCGGGGGTGATCACAGATACGCAGTATTTT. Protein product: CASSKGFVAGVITDTQYF.